Listed below are T cell receptor beta chains from one sample, sequenced in a study of early T cells in non-severe SARS-CoV-2 infection. TCRdb re-called the 5' RACE reads through MiXCR, storing one row per CDR3 protein. The sample gives some 80,000 distinct CDR3 sequences, approximately 12% of which show up once; 3.4% is in the top ten. The sample comprised whole blood. The source of these receptors is an adult who was a healthcare worker with PCR-confirmed SARS-CoV-2 infection or an uninfected control (not recorded which). Both conserved end residues are part of each CDR3. The order of the fields is J gene, D gene, clone size, V gene, CDR3 protein, CDR3 DNA. The D gene is left open where the match is weak. A clone size is listed for some rows: how often the clone was seen (once, few, many), or a class if it is expanded.

TRBJ2-1 TRBD2 many TRBV12-3/TRBV12-4 CASNSAGGGSNEQFF TGTGCCAGCAATTCAGCGGGAGGGGGGAGCAATGAGCAGTTCTTC
TRBJ1-3 - - TRBV29-1 CSVEDRAGSLSGNTIYF TGCAGCGTTGAAGATCGGGCAGGGTCCCTCTCTGGAAACACCATATATTTT
TRBJ2-1 TRBD1 - TRBV28 CASSWDRGSYNEQFF TGTGCCAGCAGTTGGGACAGGGGCTCCTACAATGAGCAGTTCTTC
TRBJ1-6 - few TRBV20-1 CSARDPVENSPLHF TGCAGTGCTAGAGATCCCGTGGAAAATTCACCCCTCCACTTT
TRBJ1-1 - - TRBV29-1 CSVDVFSEAFF TGCAGCGTTGATGTGTTCTCTGAAGCTTTCTTT
TRBJ1-5 - - TRBV12-3/TRBV12-4 CASSFYGMRSNQPQHF TGTGCCAGCAGTTTTTACGGGATGCGGAGCAATCAGCCCCAGCATTTT
TRBJ2-7 - few TRBV2 CASSGRDEQYF TGTGCCAGCAGTGGAAGGGACGAGCAGTACTTC
TRBJ2-5 TRBD2 - TRBV12-3/TRBV12-4 CASRPTSGQETQYF TGTGCCAGCAGGCCAACTAGCGGCCAAGAGACCCAGTACTTC
TRBJ1-5 - many TRBV7-9 CASSHPADNQPQHF TGTGCCAGCAGCCACCCCGCAGACAATCAGCCCCAGCATTTT
TRBJ2-5 TRBD2 few TRBV5-1 CASSPMGAGQETQYF TGCGCCAGCAGTCCTATGGGAGCGGGGCAAGAGACCCAGTACTTC
TRBJ2-5 TRBD2 - TRBV20-1 CSAQRGYGGRETQYF TGCAGTGCCCAGCGGGGGTATGGGGGGCGAGAGACCCAGTACTTC
TRBJ1-2 - - TRBV3-1 CASSRGTDYGYTF TGTGCCAGCAGCCGAGGCACCGACTATGGCTACACCTTC
TRBJ1-1 TRBD1 many TRBV11-2 CASSSSRQGRVEAFF TGTGCCAGCAGCTCCTCAAGACAGGGTAGAGTTGAAGCTTTCTTT
TRBJ2-5 - few TRBV7-3 CASSSPGETQYF TGTGCCAGCAGCTCCCCCGGGGAGACCCAGTACTTC
TRBJ2-1 - - TRBV6-6 CASSYSTAGLSYNEQFF TGTGCCAGCAGTTACTCGACAGCGGGCCTTTCCTACAATGAGCAGTTCTTC
TRBJ2-1 - - TRBV5-1 CASSLVPESDFAYNEQFF TGCGCCAGCAGCTTGGTTCCAGAGTCGGACTTTGCGTACAATGAGCAGTTCTTC
TRBJ2-5 - many TRBV5-4 CASSLGFEDPKGETQYF TGTGCCAGCAGCTTAGGGTTTGAGGACCCTAAAGGAGAGACCCAGTACTTC
TRBJ2-1 - many TRBV21-1 CASSNEQFF TGTGCCAGCAGTAATGAGCAGTTCTTC
TRBJ2-1 TRBD2 - TRBV15 CATSKGGLAGPNEQFF TGTGCCACCAGCAAAGGGGGACTAGCGGGCCCCAATGAGCAGTTCTTC
TRBJ2-7 - many TRBV28 CASRTQNSYEQYF TGTGCCAGCAGAACTCAGAACTCCTACGAGCAGTACTTC
TRBJ2-7 - - TRBV10-1 CASSESEGSSYEQYF TGCGCCAGCAGTGAGTCGGAGGGCAGCTCCTACGAGCAGTACTTC
TRBJ1-5 TRBD1 - TRBV5-5 CASSKIPGQGNQPQHF TGTGCCAGCAGCAAAATCCCGGGACAGGGGAATCAGCCCCAGCATTTT
TRBJ2-7 - - TRBV5-1 CASSARSGDTYEQYF TGCGCCAGCAGCGCCCGGTCAGGCGATACCTACGAGCAGTACTTC
TRBJ2-3 TRBD1 - TRBV20-1 CSARDGQVPSDTQYF TGCAGTGCTAGAGATGGACAGGTTCCCTCGGATACGCAGTATTTT
TRBJ1-2 - - TRBV4-1 CASSQDSGNTNYGYTF TGCGCCAGCAGCCAAGATTCAGGAAATACTAACTATGGCTACACCTTC
TRBJ2-7 TRBD2 many TRBV27 CASSSSSGHTYEQYF TGTGCCAGCAGTTCATCTAGCGGCCACACCTACGAGCAGTACTTC
TRBJ2-3 - - TRBV18 CASSPNMRDTQYF TGTGCCAGCTCACCGAATATGCGAGATACGCAGTATTTT
TRBJ2-7 TRBD1 few TRBV12-3/TRBV12-4 CASSMTGVPYEQYF TGTGCCAGCAGTATGACAGGGGTACCCTACGAGCAGTACTTC
TRBJ1-5 - - TRBV5-1 CASSLMTTNQPQHF TGCGCCAGCAGCTTAATGACGACGAATCAGCCCCAGCATTTT
TRBJ2-2 TRBD1 - TRBV5-1 CASRYGTANTGELFF TGCGCCAGCAGGTACGGGACAGCGAACACCGGGGAGCTGTTTTTT
TRBJ2-7 - - TRBV6-6 CASTHGGTYEQYF TGTGCCAGCACCCACGGGGGAACCTACGAGCAGTACTTC
TRBJ2-3 - - TRBV4-2 CASSQDGGTDTQYF TGTGCCAGCAGCCAAGATGGCGGCACAGATACGCAGTATTTT
TRBJ1-6 - - TRBV9 CASSERHRMPLHF TGTGCCAGCAGCGAGAGACACAGGATGCCCCTCCACTTT
TRBJ2-7 - few TRBV29-1 CSARREQYF TGCAGCGCCCGACGCGAGCAGTACTTC
TRBJ2-3 - few TRBV9 CASSERGRITDTQYF TGTGCCAGCAGCGAAAGAGGACGGATCACAGATACGCAGTATTTT
TRBJ2-7 TRBD2 few TRBV27 CASRRGVSSYEQYF TGTGCCAGCAGGCGGGGGGTGAGCTCCTACGAGCAGTACTTC
TRBJ1-1 - few TRBV11-2 CASSLMSGVNSEAFF TGTGCCAGCAGCTTAATGTCAGGGGTAAATAGTGAAGCTTTCTTT
TRBJ2-2 - many TRBV9 CASSVGAEGELFF TGTGCCAGCAGCGTAGGGGCGGAAGGGGAGCTGTTTTTT
TRBJ2-7 TRBD2 - TRBV20-1 CSASTAGGPEEQYF TGCAGTGCTAGTACAGCGGGAGGGCCGGAGGAGCAGTACTTC
TRBJ1-2 TRBD1 - TRBV7-3 CASSFRQGADYTF TGTGCCAGCAGCTTCCGACAGGGGGCTGACTACACCTTC
TRBJ2-2 - few TRBV28 CASSLFTGELFF TGTGCCAGCAGTTTGTTCACCGGGGAGCTGTTTTTT
TRBJ1-1 - many TRBV10-3 CAISPGPNTEAFF TGTGCCATCAGTCCGGGGCCGAACACTGAAGCTTTCTTT
TRBJ2-1 TRBD2 many TRBV14 CASSQEGLAGGNEQFF TGTGCCAGCAGCCAAGAGGGACTAGCGGGAGGAAATGAGCAGTTCTTC
TRBJ1-4 - - TRBV7-9 CASSIPTVGELFF TGTGCCAGCAGCATTCCGACGGTGGGGGAACTGTTTTTT
TRBJ2-3 TRBD2 few TRBV20-1 CSARLSGSWTDTQYF TGCAGTGCTAGACTGAGCGGGAGCTGGACGGATACGCAGTATTTT
TRBJ1-2 TRBD1 - TRBV29-1 CSVDGTGSRGYTF TGCAGCGTTGACGGGACAGGGAGCCGCGGGTACACCTTC
TRBJ2-3 TRBD1 few TRBV6-4 CASSGTGRTDTQYF TGTGCCAGCAGTGGGACAGGACGCACAGATACGCAGTATTTT